These 28 T cell receptor beta chains were all obtained from the same sample, sequenced in a study of monozygotic twins with cystic fibrosis. Only in-frame clones appear in the TCRdb table, and some are missing; sequencing was by immunoSEQ multiplex PCR. Of about 23,000 clones in the sample, 95% to 98% were seen once. Material: blood. The source of these receptors is a girl aged 10-17 years with cystic fibrosis.

The chain combines TRBV9 with TRBJ1-2, with a tentative D call TRBD1 (6 bases). Germline V gene lookup returns CDR1 SGDLS and CDR2 YYNGEE. Trimming cost V 1 base and J 7 bases, with 14 bases left between them. The CDR3 is made up of 14 amino acids. In DNA form, the CDR3 reads TGTGCCAGCAGCGTAATGGCGCAGGGGTCTGGCTACACCTTC. It encodes CASSVMAQGSGYTF.

This chain joins TRBV30 and TRBJ2-2; the match to TRBD2 covers 10 bases. The CDR3 runs 18 residues. V lost 1 base and J lost 5; bases outside the gene matches: 13. The germline V gene encodes CDR1 GTSNPN and CDR2 SVGIG (reference sequence). DNA for the CDR3: TGTGCCTGGAGTGACCGATATAGCGGGAGGAGGGGGACCGGGGAGCTGTTTTTT. Encoded protein: CAWSDRYSGRRGTGELFF. The full variable domain, completed using reference TRBV30 and TRBJ2-2, is SQTIHQWPATLVQPVGSPLSLECTVEGTSNPNLYWYRQAAGRGLQLLFYSVGIGQISSEVPQNLSASRPQDRQFILSSKKLLLSDSGFYLCAWSDRYSGRRGTGELFFGEGSRLTVL.

This chain links TRBV29-1 with TRBJ2-5; D is ambiguous. Trimming cost V 3 bases and J 5 bases, with 4 bases left between them. Looked up from germline, CDR1 is SQVTM and CDR2 is ANQGSEA. The CDR3 is 10 residues long. CDR3 in DNA: TGCAGCGTTGAGCGGGAGACCCAGTACTTC. Amino acids: CSVERETQYF.

This clone was seen only once. J is TRBJ1-1 and V is TRBV10-2; weak D call: TRBD1 (5 bases). Looked up from germline, CDR1 is WSHSY and CDR2 is SAAADI. The ends were cut back, 6 bases at V and 8 bases at J, with 16 bases in the middle. The CDR3 is 13 residues long. In nucleotides, the CDR3 is TGCGCCAGCAGCGTTGGTCCGGGGGACGAAGCTTTCTTT. It specifies CASSVGPGDEAFF.

The V gene is TRBV2, the J gene TRBJ1-2; weak D call: TRBD1 (6 bases). Trimming stripped 6 bases from V and 1 base from J, with 27 bases between. The CDR3 length is 19 residues. Germline loops: CDR1 SNHLY, CDR2 FYNNEI. The DNA of the CDR3 is TGTGCCAGCAGCTCAAGCTTAGAGAAGGGGGGGTTTTTTAACTATGGCTACACCTTC. This sequence encodes CASSSSLEKGGFFNYGYTF.

This sequence joins TRBV5-1 and TRBJ2-7; 9 positions match TRBD2. The CDR3 runs to 15 residues. The J segment lost 2 bases and the V segment lost 0 bases, leaving 3 bases of the junction unmatched. Germline CDR1 reads SGHRS; CDR2 reads YFSETQ. CDR3: CASSLAAGGPYEQYF. The CDR3 bases are TGCGCCAGCAGCTTGGCGGCGGGAGGGCCCTACGAGCAGTACTTC.

The chain joins TRBV18 to TRBJ1-4; D gene uncertain. Germline V lookup: CDR1 KGHSH, CDR2 LQKENI. The CDR3 runs to 13 residues. V was pared by 2 bases and J by 7 bases, with 8 bases between. The CDR3 bases are TGTGCCAGCTCACCAGAATTGAGTGAAAAACTGTTTTTT. Protein sequence: CASSPELSEKLFF.

This chain links TRBV7-2 with TRBJ2-1; D gene uncertain. V was trimmed by 4 bases and J by 5 bases, leaving 9 bases between them. The CDR3 loop spans 13 amino acids. Germline V gives CDR1 SGHTA, CDR2 FQGNSA. CDR3 protein: CASSYFGHNEQFF. DNA of the CDR3: TGTGCCAGCAGCTACTTCGGACACAATGAGCAGTTCTTC.

The chain combines TRBV12-5 with TRBJ1-2; D is possibly TRBD1 (5 bases). Germline V gives CDR1 LGHNT, CDR2 FRNRAP. This CDR3 has 15 amino acids. Trimming took 7 bases from V and 5 from J, leaving 20 bases between them. The CDR3 DNA follows: TGTGCTAGTGACCAACCCTCGACAGTTATATATGGCTACACCTTC. Its translation is CASDQPSTVIYGYTF.

This clone appeared a single time. The chain joins TRBV10-2 to TRBJ2-1; TRBD2 is a possible D gene (6 bases). Per the germline V gene, CDR1 is WSHSY and CDR2 is SAAADI. The ends were cut back, 3 bases at V and 5 bases at J, with 11 bases in the middle. This CDR3 spans 14 amino acids. In nucleotides, the CDR3 is TGCGCCAGCAGTGACCCCGGACTAAACAATGAGCAGTTCTTC. Translated, it gives CASSDPGLNNEQFF.

This rearrangement joins TRBV7-2 to TRBJ1-1, with a possible D match to TRBD1 (5 bases). V shed 3 bases and J shed 0 bases, with 8 bases lying between them. The CDR3 consists of 14 residues. Germline values: CDR1 SGHTA, CDR2 FQGNSA. The DNA of the CDR3 is TGTGCCAGCAGCTTCGGGGCGGTGAACACTGAAGCTTTCTTT. Translating gives CASSFGAVNTEAFF.

This rearrangement joins TRBV7-2 to TRBJ2-7, with 7 bases aligning to TRBD2. In germline, CDR1 is SGHTA, CDR2 FQGNSA. Trimming at V came to 1 base and at J to 0 bases, leaving 9 bases not matched to a gene. This CDR3 is built from 17 residues. CDR3 DNA: TGTGCCAGCAGCTTAGAGGTCTGGACTAGGGGCTCCTACGAGCAGTACTTC. It encodes CASSLEVWTRGSYEQYF.

This clone was recorded only once. The V and J genes are TRBV4-2 and TRBJ2-7, with 10 bases identical to TRBD2. Germline V gene data show CDR1 as LGHNA and CDR2 as YNFKEQ. Trimming removed 4 bases from V and 7 bases from J; junction bases left unmatched: 13. The CDR3 runs to 16 residues. CDR3 region: CASSRFLAGVVGEQYF. The CDR3 DNA reads TGTGCCAGCAGCCGGTTTCTAGCGGGAGTGGTGGGGGAGCAGTACTTC.

The chain joins TRBV30 to TRBJ2-1; tentative D call: TRBD1 (6 bases). The CDR3 is 15 residues long. Trimming took 0 bases from V and 8 from J, leaving 17 bases between them. Germline lookup yields CDR1 GTSNPN and CDR2 SVGIG (reference sequence). The CDR3 protein is CAWSVDLQGPYEQFF. The CDR3 bases are TGTGCCTGGAGTGTCGATTTACAGGGTCCCTATGAGCAGTTCTTC.

This clone was seen once. This chain joins TRBV7-2 and TRBJ2-1; D gene ambiguous. Germline CDR1 SGHTA, CDR2 FQGNSA. The CDR3 is made up of 12 amino acids. V lost 8 bases and J 3 bases, leaving 8 bases between the germline ends. The CDR3 DNA reads as TGTGCCAGCCATGGAAGCTACAATGAGCAGTTCTTC. Amino acid sequence: CASHGSYNEQFF.

The CDR3 loop reads CASSEEPDREQLQYV. CDR3 coding DNA: TGTGCCAGCAGCGAAGAACCGGACAGGGAACAATTGCAGTACGTC. The chain links TRBV5-6 to TRBJ2-7, with 8 bases identical to TRBD1. CDR3 length: 15 residues. With V trimmed by 4 bases and J by 9 bases, 15 bases remained unmatched. Germline V gene lookup returns CDR1 SGHDT and CDR2 YYEEEE.

This chain joins TRBV18 and TRBJ2-7; 7 positions match TRBD1. The CDR3 spans 13 residues. V shed 3 bases, J shed 3 bases, and the junction held 2 bases outside the gene matches. CDR1 and CDR2 from the germline V gene are KGHSH and LQKENI. DNA of the CDR3: TGTGCCAGCTCACCGGGACAGAACTACGAGCAGTACGTC. Translating gives CASSPGQNYEQYV.

This chain links TRBV6-6 with TRBJ2-1, with 7 bases identical to TRBD1. This CDR3 is 15 amino acids long. V was clipped by 5 bases and J by 0 bases; unmatched bases: 4. Germline loops: CDR1 MNHNY, CDR2 SVGAGI (reference sequence). CDR3 loop: CASSQGDSSYNEQFF. The CDR3 nucleotides read TGTGCCAGCAGTCAGGGGGATAGCTCCTACAATGAGCAGTTCTTC.

The V gene is TRBV27, the J gene TRBJ2-7; 11 bases align to TRBD2. V trimming: 6 bases; J trimming: 6 bases; junction bases outside the gene matches: 4. From germline, CDR1 is MNHEY and CDR2 SMNVEV (reference sequence). CDR3 length: 13 residues. CDR3 coding DNA: TGTGCCAGCAGACTAGCGGGAGAACGCGAGCAGTACTTC. It is translated as CASRLAGEREQYF.

This clone was recorded once. V gene TRBV7-8 combines with J gene TRBJ2-1; D gene ambiguous. The CDR3 is 13 residues long. V was pared by 5 bases and J by 11 bases, with 16 bases between. Germline CDR1 reads SGHVS; CDR2 reads FQNEAQ. The CDR3 DNA sequence: TGTGCCAGCAGCCTAGTGGGGAAAGGCAAGCAGTTCTTC. It encodes CASSLVGKGKQFF.

This chain links TRBV14 with TRBJ1-1; no reliable D call. Trimming shortened V by 8 bases and J by 1 base, and 2 bases separated the two germline ends. Germline CDR1 SGHDN, CDR2 FVKESK. The CDR3 is 10 amino acids. The CDR3 sequence: CASPNTEAFF. The CDR3, as DNA: TGTGCCAGCCCGAACACTGAAGCTTTCTTT.

Written as DNA, the CDR3 is TGTGCCAGCAGCTTAGGGCAGGGGGCGAACAATGAGCAGTTCTTC. Translation: CASSLGQGANNEQFF. The gene calls are TRBV11-3 and TRBJ2-1; 8 bases are a match to TRBD1. The CDR3 is 15 residues long. V dropped 1 base and J dropped 5; count of bases not matched to a gene: 4. The germline V gene encodes CDR1 SGHNT and CDR2 YENEEA. Together with reference TRBV11-3 and TRBJ2-1, the CDR3 gives the full variable domain: EAGVVQSPRYKIIEKKQPVAFWCNPISGHNTLYWYLQNLGQGPELLIRYENEEAVDDSQLPKDRFSAERLKGVDSTLKIQPAELGDSAVYLCASSLGQGANNEQFFGPGTRLTVL.

Here the CDR3 DNA reads TGTGCCAGCAGTGAAGCGCCGGACAGGGGGGAGTTGGCCCAGTACTTC. Translating gives CASSEAPDRGELAQYF. The chain has TRBV6-1 and TRBJ2-5; 10 nucleotides line up with TRBD1. V lost 0 bases, J lost 9 bases, and 10 bases stayed unmatched. CDR1 and CDR2 from the germline V gene are MNHNS and SASEGT. The CDR3 length is 16 residues.

V gene TRBV19 combines with J gene TRBJ2-7, with TRBD2 matching 8 bases. Germline loops: CDR1 LNHDA, CDR2 SQIVND (reference sequence). V gave up 3 bases and J gave up 2 bases; unmatched junction bases: 9. The CDR3 is made up of 16 amino acids. In DNA form, the CDR3 reads TGTGCCAGTAGTATGGGTGGAGCGGGAGACCCCTACGAGCAGTACTTC. Encoded protein: CASSMGGAGDPYEQYF.

The V gene is TRBV11-2, the J gene TRBJ2-7; D is unclear. V was cut by 4 bases and J by 4 bases, with 11 bases left in between. This CDR3 region has 13 residues. Germline CDR1 is SGHAT and CDR2 is FQNNGV. The CDR3 here is CASSYRPVYEQYV. CDR3 bases: TGTGCCAGCAGCTACCGGCCTGTGTACGAGCAGTACGTC.

The rearrangement joins TRBV29-1 to TRBJ2-1; D call uncertain. Germline lookup yields CDR1 SQVTM and CDR2 ANQGSEA. V was clipped by 0 bases and J by 8 bases, with 8 bases between them. The CDR3 has 12 residues. CDR3 in DNA: TGCAGCGTTGAAGATAGGGTCGATGAGCAGTTCTTC. It specifies CSVEDRVDEQFF.

The chain employs TRBV6-5 and TRBJ2-2; 7 nucleotides agree with TRBD2. J gave up 1 base and V 7 bases, and 6 bases lay outside the gene matches. Per germline, CDR1 MNHEY and CDR2 SVGAGI. The CDR3 runs 15 residues. CDR3 DNA sequence: TGTGCCAGCACCGCGGGACTACAGAACACCGGGGAGCTGTTTTTT. The encoded protein is CASTAGLQNTGELFF.

The chain employs TRBV6-6 and TRBJ2-1, with unresolved D. Germline V gene lookup returns CDR1 MNHNY and CDR2 SVGAGI (reference sequence). Trimming pared 2 bases from V and 8 bases from J, leaving 10 bases between. This CDR3 has 13 amino acids. The CDR3: CASSYARGDEQFF. For the CDR3, the DNA is TGTGCCAGCAGTTACGCTCGTGGGGATGAGCAGTTCTTC.